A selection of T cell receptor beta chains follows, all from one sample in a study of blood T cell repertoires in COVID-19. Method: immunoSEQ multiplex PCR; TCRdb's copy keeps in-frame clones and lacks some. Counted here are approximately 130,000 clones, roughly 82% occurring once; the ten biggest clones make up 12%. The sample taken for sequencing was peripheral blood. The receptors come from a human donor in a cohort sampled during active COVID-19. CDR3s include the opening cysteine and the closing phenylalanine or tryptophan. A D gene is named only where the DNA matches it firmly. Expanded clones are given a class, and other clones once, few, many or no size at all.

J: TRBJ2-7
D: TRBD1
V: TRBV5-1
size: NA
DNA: TGCGCCAGCAGCTCGGGGACAGCCGTTTCCTACGAGCAGTACTTC
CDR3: CASSSGTAVSYEQYF

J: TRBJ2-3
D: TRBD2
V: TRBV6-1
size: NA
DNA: TGTGCCAGCAGTGACGGACTAGGCACAGATACGCAGTATTTT
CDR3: CASSDGLGTDTQYF

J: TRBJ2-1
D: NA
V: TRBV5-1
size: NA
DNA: TGCGCCAGCAGCTTACGCGGGGATTACAATGAGCAGTTCTTC
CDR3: CASSLRGDYNEQFF

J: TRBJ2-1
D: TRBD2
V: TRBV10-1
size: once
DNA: TGCGCCAGCAGTCGGACTAGCGGGGGGGCTGAGCAGTTCTTC
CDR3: CASSRTSGGAEQFF

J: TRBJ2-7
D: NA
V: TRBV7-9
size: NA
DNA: TGTGCCAGCAGCTTAGCGATGGGGGCGGTGGGTACTACCTCCTACGAGCAGTACTTC
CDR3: CASSLAMGAVGTTSYEQYF

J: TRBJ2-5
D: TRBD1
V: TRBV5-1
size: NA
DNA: TGCGCCAGCAGCTTGGGGGGCGGGACAGGGGTCCAAGAGACCCAGTACTTC
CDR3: CASSLGGGTGVQETQYF

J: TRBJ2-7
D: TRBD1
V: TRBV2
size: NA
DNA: TGTGCCAGCAGACCAAGGGAAACAGGGGTGGCCTACGAGCAGTACTTC
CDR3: CASRPRETGVAYEQYF

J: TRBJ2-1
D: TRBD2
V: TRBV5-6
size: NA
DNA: TGTGCCAGCATGGCAGCGGGGGTTCCTGAGCAGTTCTTC
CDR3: CASMAAGVPEQFF

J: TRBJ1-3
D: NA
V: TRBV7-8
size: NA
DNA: TGTGCCAGCAGCGTGCAGAACTCTGGAAACACCATATATTTT
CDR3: CASSVQNSGNTIYF

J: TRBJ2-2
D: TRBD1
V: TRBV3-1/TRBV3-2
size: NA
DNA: TGTGCCAGCAGCCAAGAGGACAGGAAGACCGGGGAGCTGTTTTTT
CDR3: CASSQEDRKTGELFF

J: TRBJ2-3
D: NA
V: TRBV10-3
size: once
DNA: TGTGCCATCAGTTCTAGCACAGATACGCAGTATTTT
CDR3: CAISSSTDTQYF

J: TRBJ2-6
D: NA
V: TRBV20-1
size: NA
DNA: TGCAGTGCTAGTTCGGGGGCCAACGTCCTGACTTTC
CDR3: CSASSGANVLTF

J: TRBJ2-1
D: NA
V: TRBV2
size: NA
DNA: TGTGCCAGCAGTGGTGGGGCCTTCTCCTACAATGAGCAGTTCTTC
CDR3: CASSGGAFSYNEQFF

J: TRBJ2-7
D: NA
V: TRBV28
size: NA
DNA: TGTGCCAGCAGTGGAGGGCACACCTACGAGCAGTACTTC
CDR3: CASSGGHTYEQYF

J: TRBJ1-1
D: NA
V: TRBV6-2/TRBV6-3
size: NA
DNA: TGTGCCAGCAGTTACAGTGACCGGGAGGCTGAAGCTTTCTTT
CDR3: CASSYSDREAEAFF

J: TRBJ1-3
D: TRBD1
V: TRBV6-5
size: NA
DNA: TGTGCCAGCAGTTACTCGAGACAGGGCGGCGGAAACACCATATATTTT
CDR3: CASSYSRQGGGNTIYF

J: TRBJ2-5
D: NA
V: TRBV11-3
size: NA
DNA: TGTGCCAGCAGCTTGGAGTCGGGCCAAGAGACCCAGTACTTC
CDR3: CASSLESGQETQYF

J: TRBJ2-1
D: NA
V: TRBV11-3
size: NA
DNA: TGTGCCAGCAGCTTAGCTGATGGCGAGCAGTTCTTC
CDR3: CASSLADGEQFF

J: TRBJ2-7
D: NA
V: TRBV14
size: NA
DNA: TGTGCCAGCAGCCGTGGACAGCCAGTTCCCTACGAGCAGTACTTC
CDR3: CASSRGQPVPYEQYF

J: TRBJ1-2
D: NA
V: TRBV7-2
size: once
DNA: TGTGCCAGCACCGTGGGAGGGACGGAGACACTCTATGGCTACACCTTC
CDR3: CASTVGGTETLYGYTF

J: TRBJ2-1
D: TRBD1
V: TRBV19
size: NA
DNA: TGTGCCAGTAGTCCATCTGGGGGACAGGGGCAGTTCTTC
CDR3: CASSPSGGQGQFF

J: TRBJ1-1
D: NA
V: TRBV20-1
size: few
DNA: TGCAGTGGCGGTCGGAACACTGAAGCTTTCTTT
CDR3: CSGGRNTEAFF

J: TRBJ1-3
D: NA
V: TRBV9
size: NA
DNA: TGTGCCAGCAGCGTCACGGGGGGCGCCTCTGGAAACACCATATATTTT
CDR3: CASSVTGGASGNTIYF

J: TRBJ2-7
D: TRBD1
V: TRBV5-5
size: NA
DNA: TGTGCCAGCAGACCGGGACAGGGAGGAGACGAGCAGTACTTC
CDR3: CASRPGQGGDEQYF

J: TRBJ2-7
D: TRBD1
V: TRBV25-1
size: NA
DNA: TGTGCCAGCAGTGAATTTGGACAGGGGGCTAGGTACGAGCAGTACTTC
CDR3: CASSEFGQGARYEQYF

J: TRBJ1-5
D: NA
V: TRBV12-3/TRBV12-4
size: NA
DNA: TGTGCCAGCAGTTTAGGGCCCAATCAGCCCCAGCATTTT
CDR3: CASSLGPNQPQHF

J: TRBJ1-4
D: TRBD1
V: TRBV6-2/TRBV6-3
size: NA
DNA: TGTGCCAGCAGTGGCCCGGGACAGGGGGATGAAAAACTGTTTTTT
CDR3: CASSGPGQGDEKLFF